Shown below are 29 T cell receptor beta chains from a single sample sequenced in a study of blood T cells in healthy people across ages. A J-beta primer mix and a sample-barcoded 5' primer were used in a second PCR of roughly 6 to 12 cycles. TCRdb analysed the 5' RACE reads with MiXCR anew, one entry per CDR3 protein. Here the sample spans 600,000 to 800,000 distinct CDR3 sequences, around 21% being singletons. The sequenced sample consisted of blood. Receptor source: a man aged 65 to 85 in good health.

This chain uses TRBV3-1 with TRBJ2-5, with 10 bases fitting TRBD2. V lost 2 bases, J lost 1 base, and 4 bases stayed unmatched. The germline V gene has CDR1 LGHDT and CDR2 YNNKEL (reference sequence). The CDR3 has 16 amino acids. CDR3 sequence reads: CASSQQTSGRQETQYF. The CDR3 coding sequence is TGTGCCAGCAGCCAACAGACTAGCGGGCGCCAAGAGACCCAGTACTTC.

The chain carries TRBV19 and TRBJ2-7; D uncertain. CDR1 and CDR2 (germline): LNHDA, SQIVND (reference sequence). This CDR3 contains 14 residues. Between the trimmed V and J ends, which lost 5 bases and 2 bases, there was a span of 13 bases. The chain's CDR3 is CASSSQTGPYEQYF. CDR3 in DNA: TGTGCCAGTAGTTCCCAGACTGGGCCCTACGAGCAGTACTTC.

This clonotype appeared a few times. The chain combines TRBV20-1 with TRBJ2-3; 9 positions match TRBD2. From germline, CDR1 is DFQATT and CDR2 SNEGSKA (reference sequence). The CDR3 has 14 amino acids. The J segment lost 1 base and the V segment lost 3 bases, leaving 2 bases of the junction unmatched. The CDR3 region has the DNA TGCAGTGCTAGCCGGACTAGCGGCACAGATACGCAGTATTTT. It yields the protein CSASRTSGTDTQYF.

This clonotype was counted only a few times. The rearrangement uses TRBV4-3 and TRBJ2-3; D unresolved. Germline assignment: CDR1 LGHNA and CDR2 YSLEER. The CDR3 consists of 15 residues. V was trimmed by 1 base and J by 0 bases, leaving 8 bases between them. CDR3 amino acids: CASSQVSDSTDTQYF. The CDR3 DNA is TGCGCCAGCAGCCAAGTTTCGGACAGCACAGATACGCAGTATTTT.

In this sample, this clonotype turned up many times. This chain's CDR3 is CASRQRGGSYNSPLHF. In DNA form, the CDR3 reads TGTGCCAGCAGGCAAAGGGGAGGATCCTATAATTCACCCCTCCACTTT. The chain uses TRBV3-1 and TRBJ1-6, with a weak D call TRBD1 (5 bases). This CDR3 spans 16 amino acids. V was clipped by 6 bases and J by 1 base, with 13 bases between them. CDR1 is LGHDT, CDR2 YNNKEL, per germline (reference sequence).

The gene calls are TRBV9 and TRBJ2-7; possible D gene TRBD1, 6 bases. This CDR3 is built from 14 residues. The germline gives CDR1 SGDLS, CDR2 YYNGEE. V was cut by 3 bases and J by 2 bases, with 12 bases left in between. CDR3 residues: CASSGEGHPYEQYF. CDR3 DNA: TGTGCCAGCAGCGGAGAGGGACACCCCTACGAGCAGTACTTC. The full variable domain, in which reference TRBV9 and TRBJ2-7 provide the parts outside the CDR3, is DSGVTQTPKHLITATGQRVTLRCSPRSGDLSVYWYQQSLDQGLQFLIQYYNGEERAKGNILERFSAQQFPDLHSELNLSSLELGDSALYFCASSGEGHPYEQYFGPGTRLTVT.

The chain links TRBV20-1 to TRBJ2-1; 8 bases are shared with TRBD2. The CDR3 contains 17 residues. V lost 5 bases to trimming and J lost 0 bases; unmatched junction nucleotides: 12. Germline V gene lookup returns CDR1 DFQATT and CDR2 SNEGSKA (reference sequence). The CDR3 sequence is CSAAPSGSTTSYNEQFF. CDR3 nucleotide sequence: TGCAGTGCTGCACCCAGCGGGAGTACTACCTCCTACAATGAGCAGTTCTTC.

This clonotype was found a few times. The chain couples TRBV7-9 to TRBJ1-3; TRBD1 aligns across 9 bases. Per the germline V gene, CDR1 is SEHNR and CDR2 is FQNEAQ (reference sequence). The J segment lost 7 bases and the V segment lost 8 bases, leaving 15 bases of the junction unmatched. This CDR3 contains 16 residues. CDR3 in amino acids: CASGGWGQGYGNTIYF. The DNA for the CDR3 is TGTGCCAGCGGAGGTTGGGGACAGGGCTATGGCAACACCATATATTTT.

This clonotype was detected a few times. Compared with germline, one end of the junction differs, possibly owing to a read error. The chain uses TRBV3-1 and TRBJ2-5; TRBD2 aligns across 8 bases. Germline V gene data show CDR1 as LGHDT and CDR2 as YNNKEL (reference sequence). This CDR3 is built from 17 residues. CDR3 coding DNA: TGTGCCGGCAGCCGAGCGTCTAGCGGGTGGTTACAAGAGACCCAGTACTTC. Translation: CAGSRASSGWLQETQYF.

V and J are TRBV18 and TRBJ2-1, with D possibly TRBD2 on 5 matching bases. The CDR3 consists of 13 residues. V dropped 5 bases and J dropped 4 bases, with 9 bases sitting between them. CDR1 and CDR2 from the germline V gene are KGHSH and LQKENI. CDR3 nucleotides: TGTGCCAGCTCATACACTAGGTACAATGAGCAGTTCTTC. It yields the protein CASSYTRYNEQFF. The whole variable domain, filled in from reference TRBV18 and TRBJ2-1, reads NAGVMQNPRHLVRRRGQEARLRCSPMKGHSHVYWYRQLPEEGLKFMVYLQKENIIDESGMPKERFSAEFPKEGPSILRIQQVVRGDSAAYFCASSYTRYNEQFFGPGTRLTVL.

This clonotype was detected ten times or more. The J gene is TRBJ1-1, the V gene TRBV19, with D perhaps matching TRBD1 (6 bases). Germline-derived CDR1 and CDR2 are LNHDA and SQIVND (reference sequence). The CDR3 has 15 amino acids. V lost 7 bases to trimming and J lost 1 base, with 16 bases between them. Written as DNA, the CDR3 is TGTGCCAGTACCAAAGGGGGGGCGAGGAACACTGAAGCTTTCTTT. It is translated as CASTKGGARNTEAFF.

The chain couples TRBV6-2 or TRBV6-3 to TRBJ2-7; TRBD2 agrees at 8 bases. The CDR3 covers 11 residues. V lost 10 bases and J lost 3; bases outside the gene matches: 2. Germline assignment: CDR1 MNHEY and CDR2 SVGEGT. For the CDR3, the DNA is TGTGCCACAACTAGCGGCTACGAGCAGTACTTC. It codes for CATTSGYEQYF.

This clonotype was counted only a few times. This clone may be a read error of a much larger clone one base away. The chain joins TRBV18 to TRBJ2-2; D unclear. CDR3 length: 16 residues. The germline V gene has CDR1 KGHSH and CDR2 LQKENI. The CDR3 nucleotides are TGTACCAGCTCACTTCTGACCGGAGCGAACACCGGGGAGCTGTTTTTT. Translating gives CTSSLLTGANTGELFF.

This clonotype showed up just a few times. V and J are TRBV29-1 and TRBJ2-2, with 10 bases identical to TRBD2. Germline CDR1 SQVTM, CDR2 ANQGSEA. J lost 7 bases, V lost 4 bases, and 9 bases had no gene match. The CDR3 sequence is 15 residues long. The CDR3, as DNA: TGCAGCGTTGCTACCACTAGCGGGACGGTCGGGGAGCTGTTTTTT. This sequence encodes CSVATTSGTVGELFF.

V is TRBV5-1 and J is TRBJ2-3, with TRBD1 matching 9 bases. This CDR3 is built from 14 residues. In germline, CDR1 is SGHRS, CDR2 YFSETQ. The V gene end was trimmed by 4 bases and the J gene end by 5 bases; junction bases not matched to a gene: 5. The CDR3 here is CASSPGQGIDTQYF. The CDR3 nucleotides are TGCGCCAGCAGCCCTGGACAGGGGATAGATACGCAGTATTTT.

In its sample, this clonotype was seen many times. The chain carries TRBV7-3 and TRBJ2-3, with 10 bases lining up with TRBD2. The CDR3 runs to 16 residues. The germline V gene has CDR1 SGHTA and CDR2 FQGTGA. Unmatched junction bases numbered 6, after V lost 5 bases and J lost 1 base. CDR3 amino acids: CASSQIGTSGTDTQYF. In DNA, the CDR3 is TGTGCCAGCAGCCAAATCGGGACTAGCGGCACAGATACGCAGTATTTT. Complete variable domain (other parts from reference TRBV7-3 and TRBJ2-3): GAGVSQTPSNKVTEKGKYVELRCDPISGHTALYWYRQSLGQGPEFLIYFQGTGAADDSGLPNDRFFAVRPEGSVSTLKIQRTERGDSAVYLCASSQIGTSGTDTQYFGPGTRLTVL.

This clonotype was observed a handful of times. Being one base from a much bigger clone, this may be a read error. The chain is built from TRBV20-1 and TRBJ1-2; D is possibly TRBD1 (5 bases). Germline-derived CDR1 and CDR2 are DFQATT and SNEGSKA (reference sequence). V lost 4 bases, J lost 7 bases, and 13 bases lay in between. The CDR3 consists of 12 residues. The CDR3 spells CSATRGTGGYTF. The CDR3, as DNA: TGCAGTGCTACAAGGGGAACGGGTGGCTACACCTTC.

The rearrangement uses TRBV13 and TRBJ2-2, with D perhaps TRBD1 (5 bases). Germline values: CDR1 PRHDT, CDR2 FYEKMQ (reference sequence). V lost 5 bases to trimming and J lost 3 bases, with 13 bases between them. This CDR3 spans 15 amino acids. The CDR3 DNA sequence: TGTGCCAGCAGCCAGCAGGACATATACACCGGGGAGCTGTTTTTT. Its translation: CASSQQDIYTGELFF.

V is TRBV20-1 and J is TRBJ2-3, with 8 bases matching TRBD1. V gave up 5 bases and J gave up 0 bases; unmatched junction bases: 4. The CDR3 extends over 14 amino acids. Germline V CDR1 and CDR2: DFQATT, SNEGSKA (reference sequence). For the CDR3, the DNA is TGCAGTGCTGAGACAGGGGAAAGCACAGATACGCAGTATTTT. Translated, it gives CSAETGESTDTQYF.

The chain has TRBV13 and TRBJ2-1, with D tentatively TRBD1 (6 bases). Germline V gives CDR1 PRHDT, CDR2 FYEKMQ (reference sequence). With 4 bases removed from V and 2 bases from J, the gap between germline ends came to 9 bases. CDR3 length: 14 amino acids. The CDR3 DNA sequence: TGTGCCAGCAGCTACGGACAGCCCTACAATGAGCAGTTCTTC. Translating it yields CASSYGQPYNEQFF.

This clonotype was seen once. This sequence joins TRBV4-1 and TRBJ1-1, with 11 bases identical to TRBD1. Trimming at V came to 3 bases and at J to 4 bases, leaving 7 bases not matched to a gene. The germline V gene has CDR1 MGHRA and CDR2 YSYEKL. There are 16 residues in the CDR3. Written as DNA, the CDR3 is TGCGCCAGCAGCCACCGGGACAGGGGGAAGGGCACTGAAGCTTTCTTT. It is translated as CASSHRDRGKGTEAFF.

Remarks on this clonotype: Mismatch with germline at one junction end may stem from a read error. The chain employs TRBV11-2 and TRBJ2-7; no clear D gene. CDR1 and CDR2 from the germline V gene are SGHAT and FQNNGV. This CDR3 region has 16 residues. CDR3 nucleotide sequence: TGTGCCAGTAGCTTAGTCTTGGATCTGAACTCCTACGAGCAGTACTTC. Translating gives CASSLVLDLNSYEQYF. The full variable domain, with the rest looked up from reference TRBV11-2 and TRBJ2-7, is EAGVAQSPRYKIIEKRQSVAFWCNPISGHATLYWYQQILGQGPKLLIQFQNNGVVDDSQLPKDRFSAERLKGVDSTLKIQPAKLEDSAVYLCASSLVLDLNSYEQYFGPGTRLTVT.

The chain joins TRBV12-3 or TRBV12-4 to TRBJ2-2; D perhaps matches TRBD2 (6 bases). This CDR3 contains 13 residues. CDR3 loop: CAGRGTNTGELFF. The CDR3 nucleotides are TGTGCTGGGCGCGGGACCAACACCGGGGAGCTGTTTTTT.

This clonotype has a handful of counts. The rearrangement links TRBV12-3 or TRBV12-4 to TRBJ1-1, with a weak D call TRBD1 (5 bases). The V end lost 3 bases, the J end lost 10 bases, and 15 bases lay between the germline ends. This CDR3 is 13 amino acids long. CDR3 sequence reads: CASSFDSGGRAFF. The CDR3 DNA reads TGTGCCAGCAGTTTCGATTCGGGGGGAAGAGCTTTCTTT.

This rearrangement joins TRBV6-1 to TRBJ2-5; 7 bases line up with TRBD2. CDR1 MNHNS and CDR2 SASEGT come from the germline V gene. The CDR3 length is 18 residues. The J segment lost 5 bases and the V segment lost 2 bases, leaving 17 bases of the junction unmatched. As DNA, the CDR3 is TGTGCCAGCAGTGAAAGGCTAGCGGACCTTAACGGTGGGGAGACCCAGTACTTC. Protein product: CASSERLADLNGGETQYF.

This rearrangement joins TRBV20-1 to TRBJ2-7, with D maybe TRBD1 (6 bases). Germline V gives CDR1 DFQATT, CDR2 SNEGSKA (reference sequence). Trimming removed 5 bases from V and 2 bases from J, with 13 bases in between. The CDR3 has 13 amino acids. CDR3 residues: CSAFRGDTYEQYF. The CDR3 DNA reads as TGCAGTGCTTTCCGAGGGGACACCTACGAGCAGTACTTC.

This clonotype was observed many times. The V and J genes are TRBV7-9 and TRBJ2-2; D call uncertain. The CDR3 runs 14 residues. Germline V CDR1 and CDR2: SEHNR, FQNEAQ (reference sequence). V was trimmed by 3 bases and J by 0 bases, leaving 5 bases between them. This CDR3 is CASSFTANTGELFF. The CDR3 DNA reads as TGTGCCAGCAGCTTTACAGCGAACACCGGGGAGCTGTTTTTT.

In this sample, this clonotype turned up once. CDR3 loop: CSARGHSGGTDTQYF. CDR3 DNA: TGCAGTGCTAGAGGCCATAGCGGGGGCACAGATACGCAGTATTTT. The chain employs TRBV20-1 and TRBJ2-3, with 8 positions matching TRBD2. This CDR3 comprises 15 residues. The trim removed 1 base at V and 1 base at J, leaving 4 bases unmatched. Per the germline V gene, CDR1 is DFQATT and CDR2 is SNEGSKA (reference sequence).

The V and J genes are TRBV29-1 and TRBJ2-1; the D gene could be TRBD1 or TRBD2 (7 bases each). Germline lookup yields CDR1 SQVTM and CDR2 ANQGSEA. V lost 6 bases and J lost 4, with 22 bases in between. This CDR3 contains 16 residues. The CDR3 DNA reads TGCAGCGTCGACCCACCAACAGGGGAGGGGTACAATGAGCAGTTCTTC. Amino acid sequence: CSVDPPTGEGYNEQFF.